The text below deals with one TCR beta chain. The data originate from a study of OX40 agonist ivuxolimab in advanced cancers. The data were produced by immunoSEQ multiplex PCR, yet TCRdb's version contains in-frame clones alone and is incomplete. The data contain about 89,000 clones, about 88% of them singletons. This CDR3 spans 15 amino acids. J lost 4 bases, V lost 4 bases, and 3 bases had no gene match. CDR1 and CDR2 from the germline V gene are SGHTA and FQGNSA. The material sequenced was CD4+ or CD8+ T cells sorted from blood, taken in a trial of the OX40 agonist ivuxolimab. This clonotype was obtained from an adult with an advanced solid tumor such as melanoma, head and neck, liver or kidney cancer. V is TRBV7-2 and J is TRBJ2-2; TRBD2 matches at 10 bases. CDR3 sequence reads: CASSYKRGGTGELFF. The CDR3 DNA reads TGTGCCAGCAGCTATAAGCGGGGGGGCACCGGGGAGCTGTTTTTT.